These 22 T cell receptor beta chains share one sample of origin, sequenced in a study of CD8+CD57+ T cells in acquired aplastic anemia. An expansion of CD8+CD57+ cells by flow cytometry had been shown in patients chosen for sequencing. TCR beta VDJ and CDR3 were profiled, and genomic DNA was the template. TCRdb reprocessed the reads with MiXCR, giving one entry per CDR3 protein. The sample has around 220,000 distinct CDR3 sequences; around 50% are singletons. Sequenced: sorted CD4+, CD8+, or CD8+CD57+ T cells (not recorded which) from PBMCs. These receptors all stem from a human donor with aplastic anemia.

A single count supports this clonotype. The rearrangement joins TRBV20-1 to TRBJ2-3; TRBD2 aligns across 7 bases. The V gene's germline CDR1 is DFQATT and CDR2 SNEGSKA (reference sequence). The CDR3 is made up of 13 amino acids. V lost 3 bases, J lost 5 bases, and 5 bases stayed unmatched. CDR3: CSASGGKGDTQYF. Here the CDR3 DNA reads TGCAGTGCTAGCGGGGGGAAGGGAGATACGCAGTATTTT.

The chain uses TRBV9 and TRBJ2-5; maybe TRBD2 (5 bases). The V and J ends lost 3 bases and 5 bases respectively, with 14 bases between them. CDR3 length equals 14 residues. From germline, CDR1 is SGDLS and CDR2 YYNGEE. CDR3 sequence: CASSATLAVETQYF. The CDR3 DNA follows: TGTGCCAGCAGCGCAACTCTAGCTGTGGAGACCCAGTACTTC.

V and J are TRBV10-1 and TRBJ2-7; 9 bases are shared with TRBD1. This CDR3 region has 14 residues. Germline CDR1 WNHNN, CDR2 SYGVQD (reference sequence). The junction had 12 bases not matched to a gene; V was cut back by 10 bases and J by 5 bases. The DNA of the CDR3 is TGCGCCAACATCGTAGCGGACAGGGGCCACGAGCAGTACTTC. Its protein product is CANIVADRGHEQYF.

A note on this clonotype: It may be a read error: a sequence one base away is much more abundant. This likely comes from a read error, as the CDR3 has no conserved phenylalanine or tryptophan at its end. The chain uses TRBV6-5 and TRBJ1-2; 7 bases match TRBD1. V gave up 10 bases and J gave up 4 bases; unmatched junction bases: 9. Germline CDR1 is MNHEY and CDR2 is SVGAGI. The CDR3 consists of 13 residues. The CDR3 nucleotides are TGTGCCACGGGACAGCCGGGTCTCTATGGCTACACCCTC. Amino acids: CATGQPGLYGYTL.

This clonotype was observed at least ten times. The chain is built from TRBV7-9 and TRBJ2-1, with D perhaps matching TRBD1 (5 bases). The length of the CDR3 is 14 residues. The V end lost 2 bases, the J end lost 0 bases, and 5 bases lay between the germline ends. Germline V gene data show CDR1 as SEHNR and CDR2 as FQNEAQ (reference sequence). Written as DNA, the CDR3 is TGTGCCAGCAGCTTAACAGGCTCCTACAATGAGCAGTTCTTC. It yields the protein CASSLTGSYNEQFF.

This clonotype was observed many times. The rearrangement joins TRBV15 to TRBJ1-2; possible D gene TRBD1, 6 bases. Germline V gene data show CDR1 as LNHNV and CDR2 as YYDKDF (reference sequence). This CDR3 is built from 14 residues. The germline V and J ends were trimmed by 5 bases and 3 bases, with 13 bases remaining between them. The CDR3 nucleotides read TGTGCCACCAGCGATGACAGGAGGTACTATGGCTACACCTTC. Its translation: CATSDDRRYYGYTF.

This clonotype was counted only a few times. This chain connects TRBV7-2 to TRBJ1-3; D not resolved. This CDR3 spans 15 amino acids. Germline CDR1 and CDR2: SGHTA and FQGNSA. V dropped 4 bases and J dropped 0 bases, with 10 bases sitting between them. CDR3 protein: CASSSRSGSGNTIYF. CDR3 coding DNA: TGTGCCAGCAGCTCCCGTTCGGGCTCTGGAAACACCATATATTTT. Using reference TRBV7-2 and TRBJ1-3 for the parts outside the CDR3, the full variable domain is GAGVSQSPSNKVTEKGKDVELRCDPISGHTALYWYRQSLGQGLEFLIYFQGNSAPDKSGLPSDRFSAERTGGSVSTLTIQRTQQEDSAVYLCASSSRSGSGNTIYFGEGSWLTVV.

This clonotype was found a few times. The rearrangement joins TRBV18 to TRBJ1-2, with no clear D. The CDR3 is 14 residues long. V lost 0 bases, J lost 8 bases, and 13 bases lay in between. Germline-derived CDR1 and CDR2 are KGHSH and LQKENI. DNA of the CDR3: TGTGCCAGCTCACCACCGATCCGATCTTGGGGCTACACCTTC. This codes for CASSPPIRSWGYTF.

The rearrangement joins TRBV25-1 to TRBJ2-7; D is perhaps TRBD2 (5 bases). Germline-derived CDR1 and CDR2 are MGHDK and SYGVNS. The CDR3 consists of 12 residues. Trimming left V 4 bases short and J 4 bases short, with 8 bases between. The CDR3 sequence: CASSAGLYEQYF. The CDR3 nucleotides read TGTGCCAGCAGTGCCGGACTGTACGAGCAGTACTTC.

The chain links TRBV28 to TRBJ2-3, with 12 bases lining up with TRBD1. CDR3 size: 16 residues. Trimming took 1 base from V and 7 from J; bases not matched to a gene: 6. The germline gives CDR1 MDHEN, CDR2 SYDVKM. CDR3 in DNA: TGTGCCAGCAGTTTATCAGGGACAGGGGGCCTCTATACGCAGTATTTT. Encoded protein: CASSLSGTGGLYTQYF. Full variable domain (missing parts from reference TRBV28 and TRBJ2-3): DVKVTQSSRYLVKRTGEKVFLECVQDMDHENMFWYRQDPGLGLRLIYFSYDVKMKEKGDIPEGYSVSREKKERFSLILESASTNQTSMYLCASSLSGTGGLYTQYFGPGTRLTVL.

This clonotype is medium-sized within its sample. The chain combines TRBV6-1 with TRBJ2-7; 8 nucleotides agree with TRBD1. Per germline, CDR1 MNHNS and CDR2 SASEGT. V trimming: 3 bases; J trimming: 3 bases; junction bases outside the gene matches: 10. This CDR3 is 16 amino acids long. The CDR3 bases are TGTGCCAGCAGTGACGAGGCGGACAGGGCCGGCTACGAGCAGTACTTC. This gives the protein CASSDEADRAGYEQYF.

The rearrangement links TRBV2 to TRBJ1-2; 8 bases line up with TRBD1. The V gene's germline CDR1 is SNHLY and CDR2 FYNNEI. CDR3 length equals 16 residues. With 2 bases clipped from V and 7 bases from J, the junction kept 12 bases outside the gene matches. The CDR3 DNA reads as TGTGCCAGCAGTGAATCTGGACAGGGACCGTATTTTGGCTACACCTTC. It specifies CASSESGQGPYFGYTF.

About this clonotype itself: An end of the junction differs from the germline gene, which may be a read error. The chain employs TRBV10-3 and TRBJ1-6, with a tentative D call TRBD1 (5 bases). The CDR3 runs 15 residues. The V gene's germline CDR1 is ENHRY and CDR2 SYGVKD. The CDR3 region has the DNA TGTGCCAGCAGTTACTCAGGCAGGGTAGATTCACCCCTCCACTTT. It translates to CASSYSGRVDSPLHF.

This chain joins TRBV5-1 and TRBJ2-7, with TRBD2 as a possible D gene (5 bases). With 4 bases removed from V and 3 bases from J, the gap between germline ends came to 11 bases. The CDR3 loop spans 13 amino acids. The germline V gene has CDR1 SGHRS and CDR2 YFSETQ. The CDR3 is CASSVDWNYEQYF. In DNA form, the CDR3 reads TGCGCCAGCAGCGTGGACTGGAACTACGAGCAGTACTTC.

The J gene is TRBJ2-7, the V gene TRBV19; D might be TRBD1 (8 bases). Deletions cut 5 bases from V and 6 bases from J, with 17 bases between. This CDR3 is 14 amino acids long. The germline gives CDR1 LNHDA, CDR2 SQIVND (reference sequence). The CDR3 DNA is TGTGCCAGTAGTCAACAGGGGGGGTCGGCCGAGCAGTACTTC. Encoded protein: CASSQQGGSAEQYF.

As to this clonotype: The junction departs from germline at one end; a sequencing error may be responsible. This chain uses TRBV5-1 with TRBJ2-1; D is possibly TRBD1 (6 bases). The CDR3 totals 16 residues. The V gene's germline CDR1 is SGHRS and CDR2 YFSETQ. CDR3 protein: CASSGVRWGPHNGQFF. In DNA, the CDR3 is TGCGCCAGCAGCGGGGTCCGGTGGGGGCCCCACAATGGGCAGTTCTTC.

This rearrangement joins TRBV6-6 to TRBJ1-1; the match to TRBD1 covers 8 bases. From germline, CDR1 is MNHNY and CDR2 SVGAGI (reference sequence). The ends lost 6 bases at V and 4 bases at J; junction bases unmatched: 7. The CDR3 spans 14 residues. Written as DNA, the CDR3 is TGTGCCAGCAGCTTGGCAGGGGGCCTCACTGAAGCTTTCTTT. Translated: CASSLAGGLTEAFF.

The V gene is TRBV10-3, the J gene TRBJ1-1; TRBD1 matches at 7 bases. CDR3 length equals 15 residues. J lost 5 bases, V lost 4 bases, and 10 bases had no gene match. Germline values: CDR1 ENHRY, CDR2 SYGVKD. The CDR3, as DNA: TGTGCCATCAGTGCGAAAGGGGGCGCTGATACTGAAGCTTTCTTT. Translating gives CAISAKGGADTEAFF.

CDR3 loop: CASGFWTGQAYGYTF. CDR3 DNA: TGTGCTAGTGGTTTTTGGACAGGGCAGGCGTATGGCTACACCTTC. The gene calls are TRBV12-5 and TRBJ1-2; 8 nucleotides line up with TRBD1. Germline V lookup: CDR1 LGHNT, CDR2 FRNRAP. The ends lost 3 bases at V and 5 bases at J; junction bases unmatched: 8. There are 15 residues in the CDR3.

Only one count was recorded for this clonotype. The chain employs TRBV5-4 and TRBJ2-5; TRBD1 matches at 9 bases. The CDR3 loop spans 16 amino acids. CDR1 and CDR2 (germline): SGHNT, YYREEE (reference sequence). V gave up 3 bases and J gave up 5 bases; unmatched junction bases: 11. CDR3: CASSSVGQGSWETQYF. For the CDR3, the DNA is TGTGCCAGCAGCTCAGTAGGACAGGGGTCCTGGGAGACCCAGTACTTC. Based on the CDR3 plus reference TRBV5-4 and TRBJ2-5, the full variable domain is ETGVTQSPTHLIKTRGQQVTLRCSSQSGHNTVSWYQQALGQGPQFIFQYYREEENGRGNFPPRFSGLQFPNYSSELNVNALELDDSALYLCASSSVGQGSWETQYFGPGTRLLVL.

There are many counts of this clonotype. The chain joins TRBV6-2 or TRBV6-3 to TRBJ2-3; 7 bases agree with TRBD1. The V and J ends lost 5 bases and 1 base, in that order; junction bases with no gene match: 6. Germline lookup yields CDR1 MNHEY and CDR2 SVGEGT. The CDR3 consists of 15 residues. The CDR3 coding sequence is TGTGCCAGCAGTCTCCGTCAGGGGGGCACAGATACGCAGTATTTT. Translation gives CASSLRQGGTDTQYF.

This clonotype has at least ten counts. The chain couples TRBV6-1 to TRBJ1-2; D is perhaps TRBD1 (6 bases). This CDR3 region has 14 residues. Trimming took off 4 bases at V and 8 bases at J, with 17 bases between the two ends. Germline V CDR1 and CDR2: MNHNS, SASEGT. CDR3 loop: CASSGPGQSWGYTF. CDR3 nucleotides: TGTGCCAGCAGTGGCCCAGGACAGTCGTGGGGCTACACCTTC.